This T cell receptor beta chain was observed in a study of regulatory T cells in long-lasting Graves disease. This clonotype occurred a few times. Its antigen is undetermined. Time point: newly diagnosed GD, antithyroid drugs for less than 3 months. The TCR library was made from RNA that had been extracted from PBMCs in TRIzol. Through Arm-PCR of CDR3 regions and iRepertoire HTBI primers, TCR beta libraries were built. TCRdb reprocessed the multiplex PCR reads via MiXCR and lists one record per CDR3 protein. The sample holds about 460,000 distinct CDR3 sequences, 14% seen once. Study results and limitations: Fewer public clonotypes were shared by new patients (966) than by persistent patients (about 3,000).

These data were likewise used in another study, on T cells in Graves' hyperthyroidism and ophthalmopathy.

The clonotype was recovered from a woman aged 45-60 years with Graves disease. The input for sequencing was peripheral blood mononuclear cells (PBMCs), taken at new diagnosis, from a patient treated with antithyroid drugs.

The CDR3: CASSSTTLVNTEAFF. DNA for the CDR3: TGTGCCAGTAGTTCCACGACACTGGTGAACACTGAAGCTTTCTTT. V is TRBV19 and J is TRBJ1-1; D gene unclear. From germline, CDR1 is LNHDA and CDR2 SQIVND (reference sequence). This CDR3 comprises 15 residues. Deletions cut 5 bases from V and 0 bases from J, with 13 bases between.